The sequence of this TCR beta chain was determined in a study of cytomegalovirus exposure and HLA in healthy donors. Study-level information: A later analysis reported the same platform for the 100 to 150 validation repertoires and the 500 to 750 first-cohort repertoires.

Looked up from germline, CDR1 is SGHRS and CDR2 is YFSETQ. The CDR3 is made up of 15 amino acids. Trimming pared 1 base from V and 7 bases from J, leaving 15 bases between. The study, taken as a whole, reports: CMV antigen specificity of three CMV-associated chains was confirmed in vitro.

Method: immunoSEQ multiplex PCR; TCRdb's copy keeps in-frame clones and lacks some. The data show about 330,000 clones, around 90% seen once. In regard to this clone: What it binds is not known.

What was sequenced was PBMCs. The source of this sequence is a woman aged 30 to 39 in good health and CMV-seropositive. The chain is built from TRBV5-1 and TRBJ2-1; possibly TRBD1 for D (5 bases). The CDR3 reads CASSLLARAKNEQFF. CDR3 nucleotide sequence: TGCGCCAGCAGCTTGCTGGCCAGGGCTAAAAATGAGCAGTTCTTC.